This T cell receptor (beta chain) was observed in a study of blood T cell repertoires in COVID-19. Study-level information: Nucleic acid was either cDNA or gDNA, and it came from T cells, B-cell-depleted T cells, or PBMCs.

Original data processing: Amplification from reference gene primers served as the basis for estimated nucleated cell counts. The method was immunoSEQ multiplex PCR; TCRdb's version includes in-frame clones alone and lacks a portion of them. D and trimming were read from the DNA, whereas the V and J calls and clone size are those reported in that table. The sample lists 100,000 to 150,000 clones, about 91% occurring once. This receptor was identified in a woman aged 45 to 65 with active or convalescent COVID-19. Sequenced material: peripheral blood.

The CDR3 sequence is CASSSGGTKNIQYF. The DNA of the CDR3 is TGTGCCAGCAGCTCGGGGGGGACCAAAAACATTCAGTACTTC. The chain is built from TRBV5-4 and TRBJ2-4; 8 nucleotides line up with TRBD2. There are 14 residues in the CDR3. Trimming removed 3 bases from V and 2 bases from J; junction bases left unmatched: 1. Germline V gene data show CDR1 as SGHNT and CDR2 as YYREEE (reference sequence).